The clone carrying this T cell receptor beta chain showed up many times. Its antigen is currently unknown. From RNA transcripts, TCR beta CDR3 regions were amplified. When the TCR CDR3 underwent first-round RT-PCR, the HTBI primer set was used. MiXCR was run by TCRdb on the multiplex PCR reads, yielding one entry per CDR3 protein. The sample lists under 350,000 distinct CDR3 sequences, 15% to 20% seen once, with around 54% in the top ten. The CDR3 is 16 amino acids. The germline V gene has CDR1 MNHEY and CDR2 SVGEGT. The V and J ends lost 2 bases and 0 bases, in that order; junction bases with no gene match: 4. The data were obtained in a study of T cells in Graves' hyperthyroidism and ophthalmopathy. Whole-study findings and limits: Most clonotypes expanded in the thyroid (above 0.001) were also present in blood. Ophthalmopathy was predicted by the model a median of approximately 6.6 months ahead of onset.

The specimen sequenced was blood. This TCR was recovered from a woman aged 45-65 years with Graves' hyperthyroidism. The rearrangement joins TRBV6-2 or TRBV6-3 to TRBJ2-7; 10 bases match TRBD2. The CDR3 DNA is TGTGCCAGCAGTTACGGGACTAGCGCTAGCTCCTACGAGCAGTACTTC. Translating gives CASSYGTSASSYEQYF.